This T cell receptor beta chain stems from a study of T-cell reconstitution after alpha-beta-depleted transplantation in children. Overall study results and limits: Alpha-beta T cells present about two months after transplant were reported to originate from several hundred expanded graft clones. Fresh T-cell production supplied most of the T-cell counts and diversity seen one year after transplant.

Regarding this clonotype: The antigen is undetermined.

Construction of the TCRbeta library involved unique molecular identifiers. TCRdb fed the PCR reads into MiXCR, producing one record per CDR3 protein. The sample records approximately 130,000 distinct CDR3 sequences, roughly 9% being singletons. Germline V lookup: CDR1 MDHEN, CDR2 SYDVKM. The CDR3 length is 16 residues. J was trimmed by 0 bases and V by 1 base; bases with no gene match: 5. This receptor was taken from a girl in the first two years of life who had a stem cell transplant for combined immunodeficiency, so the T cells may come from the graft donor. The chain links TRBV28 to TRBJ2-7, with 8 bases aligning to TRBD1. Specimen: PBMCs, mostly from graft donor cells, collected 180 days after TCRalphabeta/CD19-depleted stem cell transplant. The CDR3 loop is CASSLLGDRSSYEQYF. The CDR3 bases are TGTGCCAGCAGTTTATTGGGGGACAGGTCCTCCTACGAGCAGTACTTC.